This T cell receptor (beta chain) was captured by sequencing in a study of a mutant IDH1 vaccine in newly diagnosed glioma. Time point in this sample: week 47, end of study. Topical imiquimod was applied with each vaccine dose, which held 300 ug of mutant IDH1 20-mer peptide. Eight vaccinations went to patients in weeks 1, 3, 5, 7, 11, 15, 19, 23. Newly diagnosed WHO grade 3 or 4 IDH1-mutant, ATRX-lost astrocytomas were identified in the donors. The data were produced by immunoSEQ multiplex PCR, yet TCRdb's version contains in-frame clones alone and is incomplete. The sample holds 30,000 to 40,000 clones; over 75% are singletons and the top ten take 5% to 5.5%. Turning to this clone: The antigen is undetermined.

Germline loops: CDR1 SGHRS, CDR2 YFSETQ. There are 16 residues in the CDR3. With V trimmed by 4 bases and J by 4 bases, 12 bases remained unmatched. Sequences were derived from PBMCs, sampled from a glioma patient whose treatment included an IDH1 peptide vaccine. The V gene is TRBV5-1, the J gene TRBJ1-2, with 8 bases aligning to TRBD1. This receptor was obtained from a woman aged 40-49 years with glioma. DNA of the CDR3: TGCGCCAGCAGCCACGGACAGGGCGCCTTAATCTATGGCTACACCTTC. Residues: CASSHGQGALIYGYTF.